This T cell receptor beta chain emerged from a study of blood T cell repertoires in COVID-19 (dated by TCRdb to the early 2020s). For context, the study as a whole: Samples from collaborators originated in the United States, Italy and Spain and spanned both the acute and convalescent phases of COVID-19. The samples were drawn from two sources: the first 160 participants of the ongoing ImmuneRACE study, and 1,000 to 1,500 subjects contributed by 6 global collaborators. Nearly every sample came with metadata listing a de-identified subject ID, COVID-19 status, age in years and sex. Deeply sampled blood TCRbeta repertoires from subjects exposed to, actively infected with, or recovered from COVID-19 were included in the dataset. A freely available public database, intended as a resource for researchers studying the immune response to SARS-CoV-2, is where the repertoires were released. The material from the prospective study consisted of cDNA or gDNA derived from T cells, B-cell-depleted T cells, or PBMCs. Where HLA class I and class II types were available, the types were taken from metadata supplied by the sample provider, not from assay-based typing.

The immunoSEQ Assay, a bias-controlled multiplex PCR, was used to amplify TCRbeta CDR3 regions from genomic DNA. The source study handled its data this way. The number of nucleated cells in each sample was estimated by amplification of reference gene primers within the assay. Sequence reads were collapsed and filtered to measure the absolute abundance of every unique TCRbeta CDR3 rearrangement. Productive Simpson clonality was computed per sample as the square root of Simpson's diversity index over productive rearrangements. TCRdb limited this immuneACCESS table to in-frame rearrangements with V and J called. A share of clones is missing; checked studies link under half to unresolved V genes, and the rest is unexplained. V and J calls and clone size are as listed in that table; D and trimming were resolved from the DNA. The sample data list about 180,000 clones, and around 89% of these were observed just once. The leading ten clones occupy about 4.1% of the sample.

Broad study findings and their caveats: The quantity of clinical and demographic metadata differed by source and by participant and was supplied without curation.

With regard to this clone: The antigen this receptor binds is unknown. Base qualities are not recorded, but no much larger clone differs from it by a single base.

The collaborating institutions used their own protocols to collect whole blood in K2EDTA tubes. For TCRbeta analysis, collaborator samples were shipped as frozen whole blood, as isolated PBMCs, or as DNA extracted from either sample type. Its CDR3 holds 15 amino acids, cysteine through phenylalanine. Solely the CDR3 DNA is kept, with 45 bases framed from the first base. V is shortened by 7 bases, J by 0 bases, and the region joining them spans 13 bases. The germline V gene (reference sequence) sets CDR1 to SEHNR and CDR2 to FQNEAQ. The sequence is built from TRBV7-9 and TRBJ2-1, with an unclear D gene assignment. The receptor's source is a woman in her thirties with acute or convalescent COVID-19. The sequencing sample was made of peripheral blood. At the DNA level, the sequence is TGTGCCAGCACCACTGAGGATTACTCCTACAATGAGCAGTTCTTC. Translated, this is CASTTEDYSYNEQFF.